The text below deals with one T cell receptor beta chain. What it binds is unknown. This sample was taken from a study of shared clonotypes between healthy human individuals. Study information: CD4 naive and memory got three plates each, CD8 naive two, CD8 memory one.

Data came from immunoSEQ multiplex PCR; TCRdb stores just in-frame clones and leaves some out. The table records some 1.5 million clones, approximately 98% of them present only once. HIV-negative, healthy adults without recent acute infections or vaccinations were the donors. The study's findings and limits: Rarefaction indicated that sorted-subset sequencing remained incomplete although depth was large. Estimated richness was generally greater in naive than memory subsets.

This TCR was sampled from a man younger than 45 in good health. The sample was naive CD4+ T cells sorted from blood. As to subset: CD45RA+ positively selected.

CDR3 in amino acids: CASSKIPRTIADWGEQFF. CDR3 sequence (DNA): TGTGCCAGTAGTAAAATTCCTCGGACGATTGCCGACTGGGGGGAGCAGTTCTTC. The rearrangement links TRBV19 to TRBJ2-1, with D tentatively TRBD1 or TRBD2 (5 bases each). Germline V CDR1 and CDR2: LNHDA, SQIVND (reference sequence). This CDR3 contains 18 residues. Trimming stripped 4 bases from V and 10 bases from J, with 29 bases between.